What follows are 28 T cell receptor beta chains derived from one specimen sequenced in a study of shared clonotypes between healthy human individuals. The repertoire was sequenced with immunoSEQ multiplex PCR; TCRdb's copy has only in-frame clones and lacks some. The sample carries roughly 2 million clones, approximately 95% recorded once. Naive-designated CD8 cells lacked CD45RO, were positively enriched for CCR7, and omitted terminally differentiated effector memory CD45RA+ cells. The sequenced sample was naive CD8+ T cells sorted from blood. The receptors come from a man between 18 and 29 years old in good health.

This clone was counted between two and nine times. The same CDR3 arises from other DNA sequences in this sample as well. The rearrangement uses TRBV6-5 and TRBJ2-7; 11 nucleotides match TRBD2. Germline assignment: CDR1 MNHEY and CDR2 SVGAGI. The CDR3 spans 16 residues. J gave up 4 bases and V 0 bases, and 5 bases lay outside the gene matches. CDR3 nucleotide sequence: TGTGCCAGCAGTTACTCAGGGACTAGCGGTCTTTACGAGCAGTACTTC. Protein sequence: CASSYSGTSGLYEQYF.

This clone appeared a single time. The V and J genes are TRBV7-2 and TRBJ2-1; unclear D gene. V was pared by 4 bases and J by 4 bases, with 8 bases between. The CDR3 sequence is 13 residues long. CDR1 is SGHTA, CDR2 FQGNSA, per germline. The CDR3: CASSWGKYNEQFF. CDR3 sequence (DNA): TGTGCCAGCAGCTGGGGAAAGTACAATGAGCAGTTCTTC.

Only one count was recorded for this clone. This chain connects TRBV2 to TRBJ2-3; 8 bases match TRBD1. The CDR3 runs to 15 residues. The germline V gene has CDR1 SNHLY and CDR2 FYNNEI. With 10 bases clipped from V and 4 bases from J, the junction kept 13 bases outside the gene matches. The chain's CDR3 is CATLQGASVADTQYF. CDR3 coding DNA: TGTGCCACTCTCCAGGGGGCGAGCGTAGCAGATACGCAGTATTTT.

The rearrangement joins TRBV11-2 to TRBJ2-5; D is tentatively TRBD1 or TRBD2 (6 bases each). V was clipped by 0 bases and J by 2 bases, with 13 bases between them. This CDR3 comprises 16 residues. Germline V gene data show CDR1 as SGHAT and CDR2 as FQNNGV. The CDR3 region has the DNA TGTGCCAGCAGCTTAGAAGGCAGGAGGGGGCAAGAGACCCAGTACTTC. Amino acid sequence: CASSLEGRRGQETQYF.

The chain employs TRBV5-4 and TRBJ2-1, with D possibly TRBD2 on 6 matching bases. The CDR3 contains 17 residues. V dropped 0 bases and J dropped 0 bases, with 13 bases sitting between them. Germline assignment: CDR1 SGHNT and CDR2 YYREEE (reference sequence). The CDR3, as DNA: TGTGCCAGCAGCTTGGACGCCGGGAGCAGCTCCTACAATGAGCAGTTCTTC. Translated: CASSLDAGSSSYNEQFF.

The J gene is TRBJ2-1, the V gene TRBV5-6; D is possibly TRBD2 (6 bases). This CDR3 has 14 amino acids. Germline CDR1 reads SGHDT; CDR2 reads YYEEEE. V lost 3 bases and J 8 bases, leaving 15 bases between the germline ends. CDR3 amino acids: CASSSSDWGDEQFF. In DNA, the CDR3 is TGTGCCAGCAGCTCGTCTGATTGGGGGGATGAGCAGTTCTTC.

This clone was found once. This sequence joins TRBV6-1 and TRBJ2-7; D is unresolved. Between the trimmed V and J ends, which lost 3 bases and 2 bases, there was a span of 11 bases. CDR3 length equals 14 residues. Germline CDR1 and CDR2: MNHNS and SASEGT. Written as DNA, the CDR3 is TGTGCCAGCAGTGAGGGCCTCCCTCCCTACGAGCAGTACTTC. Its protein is CASSEGLPPYEQYF.

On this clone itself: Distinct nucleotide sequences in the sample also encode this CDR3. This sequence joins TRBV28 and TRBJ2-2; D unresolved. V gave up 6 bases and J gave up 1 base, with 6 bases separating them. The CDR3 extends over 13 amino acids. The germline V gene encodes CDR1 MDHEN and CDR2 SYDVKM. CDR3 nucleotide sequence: TGTGCCAGCAGCTTACAGAACACCGGGGAGCTGTTTTTT. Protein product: CASSLQNTGELFF.

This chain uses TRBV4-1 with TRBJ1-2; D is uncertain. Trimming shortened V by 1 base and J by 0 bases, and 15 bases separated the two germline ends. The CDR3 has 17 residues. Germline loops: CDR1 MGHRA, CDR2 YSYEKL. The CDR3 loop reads CASSQVAGRTSNYGYTF. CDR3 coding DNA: TGCGCCAGCAGCCAAGTGGCAGGCAGGACGTCTAACTATGGCTACACCTTC.

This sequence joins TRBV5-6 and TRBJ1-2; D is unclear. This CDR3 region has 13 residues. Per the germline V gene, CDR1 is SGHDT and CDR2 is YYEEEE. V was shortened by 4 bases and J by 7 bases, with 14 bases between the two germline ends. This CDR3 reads CASSTSPTRGYTF. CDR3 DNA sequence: TGTGCCAGCAGCACGTCCCCAACTCGTGGCTACACCTTC.

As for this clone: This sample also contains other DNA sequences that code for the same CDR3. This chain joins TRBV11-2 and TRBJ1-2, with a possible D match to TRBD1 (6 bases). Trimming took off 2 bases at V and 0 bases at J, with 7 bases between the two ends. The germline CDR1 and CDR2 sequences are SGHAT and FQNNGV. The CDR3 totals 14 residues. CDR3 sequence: CASSLSGANYGYTF. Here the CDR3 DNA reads TGTGCCAGCAGCTTATCAGGGGCTAACTATGGCTACACCTTC.

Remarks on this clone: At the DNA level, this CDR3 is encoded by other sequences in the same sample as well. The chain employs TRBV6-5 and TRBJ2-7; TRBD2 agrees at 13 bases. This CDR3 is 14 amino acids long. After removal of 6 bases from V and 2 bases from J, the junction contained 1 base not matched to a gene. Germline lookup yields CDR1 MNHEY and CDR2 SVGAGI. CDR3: CASSTSGGAYEQYF. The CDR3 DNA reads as TGTGCCAGCAGCACTAGCGGGGGGGCCTACGAGCAGTACTTC.

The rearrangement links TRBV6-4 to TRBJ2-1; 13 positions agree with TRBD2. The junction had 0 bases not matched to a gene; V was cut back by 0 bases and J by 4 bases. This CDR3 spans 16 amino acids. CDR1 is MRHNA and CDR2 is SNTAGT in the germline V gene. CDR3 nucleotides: TGTGCCAGCAGTGACTCGACTAGCGGGAGGTACAATGAGCAGTTCTTC. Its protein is CASSDSTSGRYNEQFF.

In DNA, the CDR3 is TGTGCCAGCAGCCCAGCGGACAGTGCAACACTAGCCAAAAACATTCAGTACTTC. Translating it yields CASSPADSATLAKNIQYF. The chain combines TRBV7-9 with TRBJ2-4, with D possibly being TRBD1 (6 bases). V shed 5 bases and J shed 0 bases, with 20 bases lying between them. Germline V gene sequence: CDR1 SEHNR, CDR2 FQNEAQ (reference sequence). This CDR3 spans 18 amino acids.

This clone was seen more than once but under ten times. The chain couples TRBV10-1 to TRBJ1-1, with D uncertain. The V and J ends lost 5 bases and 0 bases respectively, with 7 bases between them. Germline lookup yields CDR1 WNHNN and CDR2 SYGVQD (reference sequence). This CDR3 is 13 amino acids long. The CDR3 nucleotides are TGCGCCAGCAGTACCAGCCTGAACACTGAAGCTTTCTTT. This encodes CASSTSLNTEAFF.

The CDR3 nucleotides read TGTGCCCCCGGGACAGGACTCTCTGGGGCCAACGTCCTGACTTTC. Its protein is CAPGTGLSGANVLTF. This chain connects TRBV19 to TRBJ2-6, with TRBD1 matching over 8 bases. The CDR3 covers 15 residues. Germline values: CDR1 LNHDA, CDR2 SQIVND (reference sequence). V lost 11 bases, J lost 0 bases, and 6 bases stayed unmatched. Variable domain in full (rest from reference TRBV19 and TRBJ2-6): DGGITQSPKYLFRKEGQNVTLSCEQNLNHDAMYWYRQDPGQGLRLIYYSQIVNDFQKGDIAEGYSVSREKKESFPLTVTSAQKNPTAFYLCAPGTGLSGANVLTFGAGSRLTVL.

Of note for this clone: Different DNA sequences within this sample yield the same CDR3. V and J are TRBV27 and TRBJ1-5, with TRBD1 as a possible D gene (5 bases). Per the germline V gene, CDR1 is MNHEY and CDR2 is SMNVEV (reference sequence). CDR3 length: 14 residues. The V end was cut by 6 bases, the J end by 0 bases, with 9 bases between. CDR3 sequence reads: CASSLGGSNQPQHF. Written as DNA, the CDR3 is TGTGCCAGCAGCCTTGGGGGTAGCAATCAGCCCCAGCATTTT.

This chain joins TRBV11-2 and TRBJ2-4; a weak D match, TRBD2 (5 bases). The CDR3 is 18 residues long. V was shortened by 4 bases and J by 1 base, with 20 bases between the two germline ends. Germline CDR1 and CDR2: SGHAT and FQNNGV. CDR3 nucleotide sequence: TGTGCCAGCAGCTCAGTAATGTCGAGGGCTGGGGCCAAAAACATTCAGTACTTC. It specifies CASSSVMSRAGAKNIQYF.

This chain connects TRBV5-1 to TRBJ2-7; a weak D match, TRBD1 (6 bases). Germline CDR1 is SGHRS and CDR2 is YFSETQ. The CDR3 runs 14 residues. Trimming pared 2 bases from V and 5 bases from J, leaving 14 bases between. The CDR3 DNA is TGCGCCAGCAGCTTTTACGCAGGGGAAAACGAGCAGTACTTC. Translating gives CASSFYAGENEQYF.

The CDR3 region is CASKLLAGGDEQYF. The CDR3 region has the DNA TGTGCCAGCAAGTTACTAGCGGGAGGGGACGAGCAGTACTTC. The V call is TRBV27, the J call TRBJ2-7, with 13 nucleotides matching TRBD2. This CDR3 region has 14 residues. Germline V lookup: CDR1 MNHEY, CDR2 SMNVEV (reference sequence). Unmatched junction bases numbered 5, after V lost 7 bases and J lost 5 bases.

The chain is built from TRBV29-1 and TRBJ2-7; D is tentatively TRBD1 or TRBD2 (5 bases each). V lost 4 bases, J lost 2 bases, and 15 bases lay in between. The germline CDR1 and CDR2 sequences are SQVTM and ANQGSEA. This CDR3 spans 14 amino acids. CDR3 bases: TGCAGCGTTGGACACGGGGCGAATCCCTACGAGCAGTACTTC. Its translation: CSVGHGANPYEQYF.

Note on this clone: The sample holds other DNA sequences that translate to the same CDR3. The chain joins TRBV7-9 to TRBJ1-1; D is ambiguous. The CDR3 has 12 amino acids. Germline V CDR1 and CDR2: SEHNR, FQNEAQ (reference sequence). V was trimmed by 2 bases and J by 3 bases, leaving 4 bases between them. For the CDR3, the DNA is TGTGCCAGCAGCTTATCAGACACTGAAGCTTTCTTT. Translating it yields CASSLSDTEAFF.

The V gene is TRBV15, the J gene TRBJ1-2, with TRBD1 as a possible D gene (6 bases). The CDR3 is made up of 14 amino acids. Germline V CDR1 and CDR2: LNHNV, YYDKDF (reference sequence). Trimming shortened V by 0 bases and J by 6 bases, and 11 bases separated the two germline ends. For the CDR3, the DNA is TGTGCCACCAGCAGAGATTCAGGGGTGGATGGCTACACCTTC. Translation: CATSRDSGVDGYTF.

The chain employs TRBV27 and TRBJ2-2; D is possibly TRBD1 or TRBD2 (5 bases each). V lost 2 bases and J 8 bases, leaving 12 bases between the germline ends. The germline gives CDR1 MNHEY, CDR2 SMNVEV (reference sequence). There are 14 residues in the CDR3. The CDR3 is CASSLGTLMGELFF. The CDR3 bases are TGTGCCAGCAGTTTAGGGACCTTAATGGGGGAGCTGTTTTTT.

CDR3 loop: CASSLFPGFGDEQYF. DNA of the CDR3: TGTGCCAGCAGCTTGTTTCCGGGTTTCGGGGACGAGCAGTACTTC. V is TRBV5-6 and J is TRBJ2-7, with a weak D call TRBD2 (5 bases). The V end lost 1 base, the J end lost 5 bases, and 16 bases lay between the germline ends. CDR3 size: 15 residues. Germline-derived CDR1 and CDR2 are SGHDT and YYEEEE.

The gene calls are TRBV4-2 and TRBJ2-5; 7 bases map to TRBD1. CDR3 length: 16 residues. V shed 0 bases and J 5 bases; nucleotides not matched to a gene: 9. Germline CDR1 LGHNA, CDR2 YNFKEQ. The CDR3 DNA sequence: TGTGCCAGCAGCCAAGATTTAGGGGGCTCGGAGGAGACCCAGTACTTC. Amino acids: CASSQDLGGSEETQYF.

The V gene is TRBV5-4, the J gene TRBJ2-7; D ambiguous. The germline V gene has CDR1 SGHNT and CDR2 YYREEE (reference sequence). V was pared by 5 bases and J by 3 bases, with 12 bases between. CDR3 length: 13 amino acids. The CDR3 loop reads CASSSLDGYEQYF. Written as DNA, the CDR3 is TGTGCCAGCAGTTCCTTAGATGGCTACGAGCAGTACTTC. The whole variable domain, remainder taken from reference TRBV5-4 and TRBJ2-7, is ETGVTQSPTHLIKTRGQQVTLRCSSQSGHNTVSWYQQALGQGPQFIFQYYREEENGRGNFPPRFSGLQFPNYSSELNVNALELDDSALYLCASSSLDGYEQYFGPGTRLTVT.

The CDR3 DNA reads TGCACCAGCAGCCGACCGGGACTAGCGGGAGAGACCCAGTACTTC. As protein: CTSSRPGLAGETQYF. This chain joins TRBV1 and TRBJ2-5; TRBD2 is the table's D call, not checked against the DNA. TRBV1 has pseudogene status. The CDR3 sequence is 15 residues long.